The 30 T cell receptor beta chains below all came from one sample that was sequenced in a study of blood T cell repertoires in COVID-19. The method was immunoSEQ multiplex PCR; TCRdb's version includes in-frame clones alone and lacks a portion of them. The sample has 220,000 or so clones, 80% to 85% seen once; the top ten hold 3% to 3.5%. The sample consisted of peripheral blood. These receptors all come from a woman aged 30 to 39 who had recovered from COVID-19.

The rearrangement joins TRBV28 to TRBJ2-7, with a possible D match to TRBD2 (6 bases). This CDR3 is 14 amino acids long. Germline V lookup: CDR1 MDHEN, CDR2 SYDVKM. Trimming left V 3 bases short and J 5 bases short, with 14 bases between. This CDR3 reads CASSFLRGGDEQYF. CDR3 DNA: TGTGCCAGCAGTTTTCTGAGGGGAGGCGACGAGCAGTACTTC.

CDR3 protein: CASTGDGTVGETQYF. Written as DNA, the CDR3 is TGCGCCAGCACCGGCGATGGGACAGTTGGGGAGACCCAGTACTTC. This chain joins TRBV5-1 and TRBJ2-5; 7 bases fit TRBD1. Losses at the gene ends were 6 bases for V and 5 bases for J; bases not matched to a gene: 13. Germline V lookup: CDR1 SGHRS, CDR2 YFSETQ. The CDR3 has 15 amino acids.

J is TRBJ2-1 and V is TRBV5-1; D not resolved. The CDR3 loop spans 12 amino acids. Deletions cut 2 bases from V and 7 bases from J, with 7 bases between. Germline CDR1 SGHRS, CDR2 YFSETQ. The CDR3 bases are TGCGCCAGCAGCTTCGCCCAGAATGAGCAGTTCTTC. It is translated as CASSFAQNEQFF.

The CDR3 reads CASSIGTDTEAFF. The CDR3 DNA reads TGTGCCAGTAGTATTGGTACGGACACTGAAGCTTTCTTT. The chain uses TRBV19 and TRBJ1-1; no reliable D call. CDR3 length: 13 amino acids. V lost 3 bases to trimming and J lost 3 bases, with 8 bases between them. Germline V lookup: CDR1 LNHDA, CDR2 SQIVND (reference sequence).

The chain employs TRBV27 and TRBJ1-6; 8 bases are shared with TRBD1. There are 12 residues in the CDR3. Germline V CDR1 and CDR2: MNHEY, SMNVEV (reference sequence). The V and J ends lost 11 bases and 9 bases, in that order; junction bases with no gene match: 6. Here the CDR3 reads CAAGQGASPLHF. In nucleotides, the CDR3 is TGTGCCGCGGGGCAGGGGGCTTCACCCCTCCACTTT.

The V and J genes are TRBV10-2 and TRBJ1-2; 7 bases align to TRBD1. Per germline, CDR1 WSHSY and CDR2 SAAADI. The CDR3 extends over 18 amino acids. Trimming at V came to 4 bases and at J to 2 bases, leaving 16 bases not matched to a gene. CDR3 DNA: TGCGCCAGCAGTGGGATTACGGGACAGCCCGCCCGGAACTATGGCTACACCTTC. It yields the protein CASSGITGQPARNYGYTF.

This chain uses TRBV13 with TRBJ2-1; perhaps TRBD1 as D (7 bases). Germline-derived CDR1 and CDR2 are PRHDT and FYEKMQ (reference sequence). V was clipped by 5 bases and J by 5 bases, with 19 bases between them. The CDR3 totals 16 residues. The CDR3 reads CASSGGTVQLNNEQFF. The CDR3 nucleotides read TGTGCCAGCAGCGGGGGGACAGTACAACTCAACAATGAGCAGTTCTTC.

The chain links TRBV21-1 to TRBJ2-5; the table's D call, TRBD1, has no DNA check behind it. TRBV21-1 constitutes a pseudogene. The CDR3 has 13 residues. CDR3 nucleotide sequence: TGTGCCACCCAAGACCAGGGCCAAGAGACCCAGTACTTC. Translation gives CATQDQGQETQYF.

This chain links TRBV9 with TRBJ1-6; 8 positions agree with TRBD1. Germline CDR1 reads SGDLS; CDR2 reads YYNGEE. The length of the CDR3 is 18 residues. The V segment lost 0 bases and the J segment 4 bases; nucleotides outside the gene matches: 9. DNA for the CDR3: TGTGCCAGCAGCGTAGGAGCCAGGGGGCCCGCATATAATTCACCCCTCCACTTT. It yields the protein CASSVGARGPAYNSPLHF.

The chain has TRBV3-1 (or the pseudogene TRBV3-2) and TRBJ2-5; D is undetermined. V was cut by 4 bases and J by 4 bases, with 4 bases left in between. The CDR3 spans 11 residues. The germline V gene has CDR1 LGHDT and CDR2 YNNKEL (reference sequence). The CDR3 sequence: CASSPGETQYF. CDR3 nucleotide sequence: TGTGCCAGCAGCCCCGGAGAGACCCAGTACTTC.

CDR3 protein: CASSQNRALNTEAFF. As DNA, the CDR3 is TGTGCCAGCAGCCAAAACAGGGCCTTGAACACTGAAGCTTTCTTT. This sequence joins TRBV11-2 and TRBJ1-1, with D perhaps TRBD1 (6 bases). Trimming shortened V by 5 bases and J by 0 bases, and 13 bases separated the two germline ends. Germline CDR1 reads SGHAT; CDR2 reads FQNNGV. The CDR3 runs 15 residues.

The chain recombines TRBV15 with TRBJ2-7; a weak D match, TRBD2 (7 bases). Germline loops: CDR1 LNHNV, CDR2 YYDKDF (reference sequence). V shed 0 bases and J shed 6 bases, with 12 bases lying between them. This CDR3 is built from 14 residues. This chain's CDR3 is CATSRDLGGREQYF. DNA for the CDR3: TGTGCCACCAGCAGAGATCTGGGGGGGCGCGAGCAGTACTTC.

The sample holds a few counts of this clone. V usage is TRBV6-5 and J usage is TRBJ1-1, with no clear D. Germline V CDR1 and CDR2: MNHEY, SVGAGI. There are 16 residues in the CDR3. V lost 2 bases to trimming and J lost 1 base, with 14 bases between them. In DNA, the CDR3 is TGTGCCAGCAGTTACGTGGGGTTCGGGAGGAACACTGAAGCTTTCTTT. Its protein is CASSYVGFGRNTEAFF.

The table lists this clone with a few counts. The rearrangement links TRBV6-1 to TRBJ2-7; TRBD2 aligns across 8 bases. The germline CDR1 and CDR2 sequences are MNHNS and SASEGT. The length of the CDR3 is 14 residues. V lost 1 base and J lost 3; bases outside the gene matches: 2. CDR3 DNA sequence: TGTGCCAGCAGTGAAGTCGGGACTAGCTACGAGCAGTACTTC. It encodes CASSEVGTSYEQYF.

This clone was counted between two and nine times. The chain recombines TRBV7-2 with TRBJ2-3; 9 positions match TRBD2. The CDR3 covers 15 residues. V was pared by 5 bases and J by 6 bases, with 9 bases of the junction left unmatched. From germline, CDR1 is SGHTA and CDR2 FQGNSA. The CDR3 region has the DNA TGTGCCAGCAGCCTATCTAGCGGGAATTCGGATACGCAGTATTTT. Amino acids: CASSLSSGNSDTQYF. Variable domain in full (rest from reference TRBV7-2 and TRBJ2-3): GAGVSQSPSNKVTEKGKDVELRCDPISGHTALYWYRQSLGQGLEFLIYFQGNSAPDKSGLPSDRFSAERTGGSVSTLTIQRTQQEDSAVYLCASSLSSGNSDTQYFGPGTRLTVL.

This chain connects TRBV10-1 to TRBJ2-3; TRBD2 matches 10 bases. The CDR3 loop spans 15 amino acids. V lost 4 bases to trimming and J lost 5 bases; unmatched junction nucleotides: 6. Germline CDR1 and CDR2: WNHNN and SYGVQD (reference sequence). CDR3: CASSVTSGNGDTQYF. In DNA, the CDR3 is TGCGCCAGCAGTGTAACTAGCGGGAACGGAGATACGCAGTATTTT.

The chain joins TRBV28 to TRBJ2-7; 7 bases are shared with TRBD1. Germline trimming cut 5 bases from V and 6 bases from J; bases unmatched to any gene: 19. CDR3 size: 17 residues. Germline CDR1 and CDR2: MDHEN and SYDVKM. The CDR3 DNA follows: TGTGCCAGCAGTCAGCCCGGGAACAGGGGATTTGGGTTCGAGCAGTACTTC. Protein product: CASSQPGNRGFGFEQYF.

CDR3 DNA: TGTGCCAGCAGTTATAAGACAGGATATGGGCAGTACTTC. As protein: CASSYKTGYGQYF. V and J are TRBV6-5 and TRBJ2-7, with D maybe TRBD1 (6 bases). Germline V gene sequence: CDR1 MNHEY, CDR2 SVGAGI. The CDR3 is 13 amino acids. The V and J ends lost 3 bases and 9 bases respectively, with 15 bases between them.

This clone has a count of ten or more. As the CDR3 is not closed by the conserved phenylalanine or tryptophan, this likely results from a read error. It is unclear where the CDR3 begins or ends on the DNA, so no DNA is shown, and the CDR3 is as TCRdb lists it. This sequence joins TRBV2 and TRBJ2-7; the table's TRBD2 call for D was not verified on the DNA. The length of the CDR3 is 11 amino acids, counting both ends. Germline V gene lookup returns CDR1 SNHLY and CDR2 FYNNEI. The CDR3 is CASSDGVAVLL.

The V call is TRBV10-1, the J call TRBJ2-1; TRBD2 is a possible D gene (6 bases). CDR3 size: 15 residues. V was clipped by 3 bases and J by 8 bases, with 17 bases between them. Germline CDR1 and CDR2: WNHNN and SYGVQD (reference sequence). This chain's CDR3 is CASSEGGLANDEQFF. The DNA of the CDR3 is TGCGCCAGCAGTGAAGGAGGCCTAGCGAACGATGAGCAGTTCTTC.

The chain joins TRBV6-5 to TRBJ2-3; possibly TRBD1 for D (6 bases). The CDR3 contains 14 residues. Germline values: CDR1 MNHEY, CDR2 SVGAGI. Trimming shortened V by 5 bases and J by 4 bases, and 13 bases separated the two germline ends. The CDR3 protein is CASSQHRQADTQYF. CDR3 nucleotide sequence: TGTGCCAGCAGTCAGCACCGACAGGCAGATACGCAGTATTTT.

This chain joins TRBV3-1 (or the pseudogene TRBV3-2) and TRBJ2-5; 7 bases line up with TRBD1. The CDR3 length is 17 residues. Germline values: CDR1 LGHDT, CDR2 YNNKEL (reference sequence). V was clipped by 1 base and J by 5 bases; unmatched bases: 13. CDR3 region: CASSQAVVRGLVETQYF. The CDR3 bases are TGTGCCAGCAGCCAAGCGGTCGTTAGGGGGCTGGTTGAGACCCAGTACTTC.

Written as DNA, the CDR3 is TGTGCCACCAAACCGAGGGGGCTTAGTAGCGAGCAGTACTTC. Encoded protein: CATKPRGLSSEQYF. The chain links TRBV6-5 to TRBJ2-7; TRBD1 agrees at 7 bases. Germline V gene lookup returns CDR1 MNHEY and CDR2 SVGAGI. The CDR3 has 14 residues. V gave up 10 bases and J gave up 6 bases; unmatched junction bases: 15.

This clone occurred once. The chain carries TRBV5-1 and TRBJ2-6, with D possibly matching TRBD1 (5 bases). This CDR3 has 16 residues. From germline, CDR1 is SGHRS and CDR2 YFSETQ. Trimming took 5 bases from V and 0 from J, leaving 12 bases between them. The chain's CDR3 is CASSQGPLSGANVLTF. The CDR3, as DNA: TGCGCCAGCAGTCAGGGTCCCCTCTCTGGGGCCAACGTCCTGACTTTC.

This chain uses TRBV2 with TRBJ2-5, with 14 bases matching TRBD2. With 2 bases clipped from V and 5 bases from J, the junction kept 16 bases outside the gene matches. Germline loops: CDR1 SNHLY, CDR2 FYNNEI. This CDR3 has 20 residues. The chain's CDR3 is CASSEFRLAGGPGKEETQYF. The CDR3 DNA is TGTGCCAGCAGTGAATTTCGACTAGCGGGAGGGCCGGGAAAGGAGGAGACCCAGTACTTC.

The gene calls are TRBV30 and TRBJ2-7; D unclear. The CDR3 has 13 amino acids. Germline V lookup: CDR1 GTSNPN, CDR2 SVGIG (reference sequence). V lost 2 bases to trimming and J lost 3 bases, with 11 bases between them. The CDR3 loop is CAWSLARDYEQYF. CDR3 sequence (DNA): TGTGCCTGGAGTCTTGCGAGAGACTACGAGCAGTACTTC.

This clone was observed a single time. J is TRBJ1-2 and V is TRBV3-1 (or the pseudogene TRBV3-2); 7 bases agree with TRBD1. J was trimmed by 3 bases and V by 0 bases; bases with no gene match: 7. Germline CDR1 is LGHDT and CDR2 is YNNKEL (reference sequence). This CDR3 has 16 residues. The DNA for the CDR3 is TGTGCCAGCAGCCAAGATTTCTCAGGGACAGACTATGGCTACACCTTC. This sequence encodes CASSQDFSGTDYGYTF.

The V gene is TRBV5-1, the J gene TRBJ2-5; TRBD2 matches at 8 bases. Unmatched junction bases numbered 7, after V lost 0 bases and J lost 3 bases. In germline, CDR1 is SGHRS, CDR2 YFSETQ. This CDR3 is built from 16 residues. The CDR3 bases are TGCGCCAGCAGCTTGGGTCCTCTAGCGGGTAAAGAGACCCAGTACTTC. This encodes CASSLGPLAGKETQYF.

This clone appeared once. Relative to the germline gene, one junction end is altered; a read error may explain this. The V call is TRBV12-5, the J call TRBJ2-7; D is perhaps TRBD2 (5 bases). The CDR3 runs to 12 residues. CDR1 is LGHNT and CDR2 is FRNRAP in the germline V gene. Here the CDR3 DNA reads TGTGCTAGTGGTTTGGTACTCCTCCCCGGGGACTTC. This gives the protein CASGLVLLPGDF.

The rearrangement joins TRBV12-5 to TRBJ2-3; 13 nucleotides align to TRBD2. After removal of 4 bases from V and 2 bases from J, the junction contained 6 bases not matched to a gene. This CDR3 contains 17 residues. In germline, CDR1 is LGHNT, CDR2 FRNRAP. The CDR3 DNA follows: TGTGCTAGTGGTTCCGGGACTAGCGGGACCGACACAGATACGCAGTATTTT. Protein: CASGSGTSGTDTDTQYF.